This TCR beta chain was sequenced for a study of vaccination effects on CD4 cells after COVID-19. For the study at large: Cultures used approximately 2 million PBMC per well, about 10 IU/ml IL-2 and approximately 11 ug/ml peptides.

The assay was immunoSEQ multiplex PCR, and TCRdb's table has in-frame clones only and misses some. Among 45,000 to 55,000 clones, roughly 70% were seen once, and the ten largest hold around 6.3%. Note on this clone: Its antigen is currently unknown.

This CDR3 has 14 amino acids. V dropped 4 bases and J dropped 2 bases, with 8 bases sitting between them. Germline CDR1 is LGHDT and CDR2 is YNNKEL (reference sequence). Following an approximately 9-day culture, CD4+ T cells were purified. Participants completed two doses of the BNT162b2 or mRNA-1273 vaccine. The TCR sequence derives from a human donor who received a COVID-19 vaccine. The starting material was CD4+ T cells from PBMCs cultured without peptide, obtained after COVID-19 vaccination. This chain joins TRBV3-1 (or the pseudogene TRBV3-2) and TRBJ1-4; D may be TRBD1 (5 bases). The chain's CDR3 is CASSRRVTNEKLFF. CDR3 DNA sequence: TGTGCCAGCAGCCGCAGGGTTACTAATGAAAAACTGTTTTTT.